The 27 T cell receptor beta chains reported below all come from one sample, sequenced in a study of shared clonotypes between healthy human individuals. Some clones are missing from TCRdb's copy, which holds only in-frame ones; the method was immunoSEQ multiplex PCR. The table shows approximately 500,000 clones, with 96% occurring only once. Sequencing was done on a sample of naive CD4+ T cells sorted from blood. Documented subset: CD45RA+ positively selected. The receptors were gathered from a woman aged 25 to 39 in good health.

A single count supports this clone. The chain combines TRBV5-1 with TRBJ2-7; D possibly corresponds to TRBD2 (5 bases). Trimming pared 1 base from V and 4 bases from J, leaving 12 bases between. The CDR3 length is 14 residues. The germline V gene has CDR1 SGHRS and CDR2 YFSETQ. In nucleotides, the CDR3 is TGCGCCAGCAGCTTGAGCCTAGCCGCGTACGAGCAGTACTTC. It is translated as CASSLSLAAYEQYF.

The V gene is TRBV6-4, the J gene TRBJ2-6, with TRBD1 matching over 8 bases. This CDR3 is built from 16 residues. J lost 4 bases, V lost 4 bases, and 6 bases had no gene match. Germline CDR1 reads MRHNA; CDR2 reads SNTAGT. This chain's CDR3 is CASSADRVPGANVLTF. The CDR3 DNA sequence: TGTGCCAGCAGTGCGGACAGGGTACCAGGGGCCAACGTCCTGACTTTC.

The chain joins TRBV6-1 to TRBJ2-1; a weak D match, TRBD2 (6 bases). The CDR3 runs 14 residues. Trimming cost V 0 bases and J 12 bases, with 15 bases left between them. Germline assignment: CDR1 MNHNS and CDR2 SASEGT. The CDR3 DNA is TGTGCCAGCAGTGAAGCTGCGGGGACTGGAGTGCAGTTCTTC. This codes for CASSEAAGTGVQFF.

As to this clone: Other DNA sequences from this sample encode an identical CDR3 as well. The gene calls are TRBV6-5 and TRBJ2-7; 9 bases agree with TRBD1. This CDR3 spans 14 amino acids. V trimming: 2 bases; J trimming: 4 bases; junction bases outside the gene matches: 3. CDR1 is MNHEY, CDR2 SVGAGI, per germline. DNA of the CDR3: TGTGCCAGCAGTTACGGGACAGGGTTGTACGAGCAGTACTTC. Translated: CASSYGTGLYEQYF.

This chain connects TRBV27 to TRBJ2-7, with D possibly being TRBD1 or TRBD2 (5 bases each). The CDR3 extends over 15 amino acids. The germline CDR1 and CDR2 sequences are MNHEY and SMNVEV (reference sequence). Trimming shortened V by 6 bases and J by 2 bases, and 17 bases separated the two germline ends. CDR3 sequence: CASRGVGPLAYEQYF. CDR3 bases: TGTGCCAGCAGGGGGGTGGGACCTCTTGCCTACGAGCAGTACTTC.

The J gene is TRBJ2-5, the V gene TRBV7-9; 12 nucleotides align to TRBD1. Judging by the DNA end, TRBJ2-7 fits better; the J call may be wrong. Germline CDR1 reads SEHNR; CDR2 reads FQNEAQ (reference sequence). The CDR3 consists of 18 residues. CDR3 DNA sequence: TGTGCCAGCAGCTTACTGGGACAGGGGGCTTTGAGGTCCTACGAGCAGTACTTC. Amino acids: CASSLLGQGALRSYEQYF.

The chain joins TRBV7-8 to TRBJ2-7, with D possibly TRBD2 on 5 matching bases. V was trimmed by 8 bases and J by 2 bases, leaving 13 bases between them. The V gene's germline CDR1 is SGHVS and CDR2 FQNEAQ. The CDR3 has 13 amino acids. Here the CDR3 DNA reads TGTGCCAGCGGACTTAGTTTTACCTACGAGCAGTACTTC. It yields the protein CASGLSFTYEQYF.

The V and J genes are TRBV19 and TRBJ1-1, with TRBD1 matching 8 bases. Germline CDR1 is LNHDA and CDR2 is SQIVND (reference sequence). This CDR3 comprises 14 residues. The J segment lost 10 bases and the V segment lost 3 bases, leaving 10 bases of the junction unmatched. The CDR3 bases are TGTGCCAGTAGTATTCGTGGAGGCAGGGGGCGAGCTTTCTTT. It encodes CASSIRGGRGRAFF.

This clone was found once. The CDR3 DNA reads as TGCGCCAGCGGCCCCGGGACAGAGAGTTACGAGCAGTACTTC. Encoded protein: CASGPGTESYEQYF. The chain employs TRBV5-1 and TRBJ2-7; 7 bases match TRBD1. Germline CDR1 SGHRS, CDR2 YFSETQ. The V and J ends lost 7 bases and 4 bases, in that order; junction bases with no gene match: 11. This CDR3 is built from 14 residues.

The chain couples TRBV2 to TRBJ2-4, with 10 bases matching TRBD1. Germline CDR1 SNHLY, CDR2 FYNNEI. CDR3 length: 15 residues. Trimming took 3 bases from V and 7 from J; bases not matched to a gene: 6. CDR3 bases: TGTGCCAGCAGTGAGACAGGGGGCGGTTGGAACATTCAGTACTTC. Residues: CASSETGGGWNIQYF.

This chain connects TRBV5-5 to TRBJ1-2; 10 positions agree with TRBD1. This CDR3 spans 17 amino acids. V was clipped by 2 bases and J by 4 bases; unmatched bases: 11. The germline gives CDR1 SGHKS, CDR2 YYEKEE (reference sequence). CDR3 DNA: TGTGCCAGCAGCTTCCGGGACAGGGGCAAAGATCTCTATGGCTACACCTTC. The encoded protein is CASSFRDRGKDLYGYTF.

Here the CDR3 reads CASSLRSAGPYEQYF. The CDR3 DNA reads TGTGCCAGCAGCTTAAGGTCCGCAGGGCCCTACGAGCAGTACTTC. V and J are TRBV11-2 and TRBJ2-7; the D gene is possibly TRBD1 (5 bases). Germline assignment: CDR1 SGHAT and CDR2 FQNNGV. The CDR3 loop spans 15 amino acids. V was trimmed by 2 bases and J by 2 bases, leaving 13 bases between them.

The V call is TRBV7-6, the J call TRBJ2-7; perhaps TRBD2 as D (6 bases). Germline CDR1 and CDR2: SGHVS and FNYEAQ. Trimming took 5 bases from V and 8 from J, leaving 22 bases between them. The CDR3 has 15 residues. CDR3 loop: CASSTPLATLPKQYF. In DNA, the CDR3 is TGTGCCAGCAGCACCCCCCTAGCGACCCTCCCCAAGCAGTACTTC.

CDR3 sequence (DNA): TGCGCCAGCAGCTTGCACTCCGAGGGATACGAGCAGTACTTC. This encodes CASSLHSEGYEQYF. The chain is built from TRBV5-1 and TRBJ2-5, with D possibly matching TRBD2 (5 bases). The J call is uncertain, as TRBJ2-7 better fits the DNA end. The CDR3 totals 14 residues. Germline CDR1 SGHRS, CDR2 YFSETQ.

Note on this clone: The sample has other DNA sequences that encode this CDR3 too. The rearrangement joins TRBV18 to TRBJ1-1; the D gene is possibly TRBD1 (6 bases). There are 14 residues in the CDR3. The germline V gene encodes CDR1 KGHSH and CDR2 LQKENI. Trimming pared 4 bases from V and 1 base from J, leaving 10 bases between. The CDR3 DNA follows: TGTGCCAGCTCACGAGGGACACCGAACACTGAAGCTTTCTTT. This gives the protein CASSRGTPNTEAFF.

The chain uses TRBV18 and TRBJ2-4, with 8 bases identical to TRBD2. J was trimmed by 5 bases and V by 2 bases; bases with no gene match: 8. The CDR3 has 16 residues. The germline V gene encodes CDR1 KGHSH and CDR2 LQKENI. CDR3 sequence: CASSPGGGRRENIQYF. CDR3 DNA sequence: TGTGCCAGCTCACCAGGCGGGGGGCGCAGGGAAAACATTCAGTACTTC.

The chain has TRBV5-4 and TRBJ2-5, with TRBD1 identical over 9 bases. The V and J ends lost 2 bases and 4 bases, in that order; junction bases with no gene match: 6. The CDR3 extends over 15 amino acids. In germline, CDR1 is SGHNT, CDR2 YYREEE (reference sequence). The CDR3 DNA sequence: TGTGCCAGCAGCTTACAACAGGGGGCGCGAGAGACCCAGTACTTC. Translating gives CASSLQQGARETQYF.

This clone was observed a few times. The gene calls are TRBV19 and TRBJ1-5; tentative D call: TRBD1 (5 bases). Trimming removed 10 bases from V and 11 bases from J, with 24 bases in between. The CDR3 loop spans 14 amino acids. Looked up from germline, CDR1 is LNHDA and CDR2 is SQIVND (reference sequence). The CDR3 loop reads CATDPGLDGGAQHF. Here the CDR3 DNA reads TGTGCCACCGACCCGGGACTGGATGGGGGGGCCCAGCATTTT.

This chain connects TRBV2 to TRBJ1-1, with D unclear. V dropped 11 bases and J dropped 0 bases, with 13 bases sitting between them. CDR3 length: 13 residues. Germline CDR1 reads SNHLY; CDR2 reads FYNNEI. In nucleotides, the CDR3 is TGTGCCGCAAGAGCCGGCATGAACACTGAAGCTTTCTTT. Translating gives CAARAGMNTEAFF.

Details on this clone: Other DNA sequences in the same sample also yield this CDR3. The chain employs TRBV28 and TRBJ1-1; D gene unclear. Trimming cost V 6 bases and J 2 bases, with 4 bases left between them. The CDR3 extends over 11 amino acids. CDR1 is MDHEN, CDR2 SYDVKM, per germline. For the CDR3, the DNA is TGTGCCAGCAGCTCCAACACTGAAGCTTTCTTT. Protein product: CASSSNTEAFF.

V usage is TRBV5-1 and J usage is TRBJ1-2; 9 bases line up with TRBD1. J was trimmed by 7 bases and V by 4 bases; bases with no gene match: 14. The CDR3 totals 16 residues. Germline CDR1 is SGHRS and CDR2 is YFSETQ. CDR3 amino acids: CASSPTPQGAFGGYTF. The CDR3 DNA reads as TGCGCCAGCAGCCCAACCCCACAGGGGGCGTTTGGTGGCTACACCTTC.

The chain uses TRBV6-6 and TRBJ2-7; 7 bases align to TRBD1. Germline-derived CDR1 and CDR2 are MNHNY and SVGAGI (reference sequence). V lost 5 bases to trimming and J lost 0 bases; unmatched junction nucleotides: 10. The CDR3 is made up of 16 amino acids. CDR3: CASSPGGVVSSYEQYF. The CDR3 bases are TGTGCCAGCAGTCCAGGGGGTGTCGTTAGCTCCTACGAGCAGTACTTC.

CDR3 protein: CASRGTGVRYGYTF. DNA of the CDR3: TGCGCCAGCAGGGGGACAGGGGTGAGGTATGGCTACACCTTC. This chain links TRBV5-1 with TRBJ1-2, with 10 bases matching TRBD1. Germline V CDR1 and CDR2: SGHRS, YFSETQ. The ends lost 5 bases at V and 5 bases at J; junction bases unmatched: 6. The CDR3 spans 14 residues.

The chain employs TRBV5-6 and TRBJ1-5, with D possibly TRBD1 on 6 matching bases. Trimming removed 8 bases at V and 2 bases at J, with 17 bases between. CDR3 length: 15 amino acids. CDR1 is SGHDT, CDR2 YYEEEE, per germline. The DNA for the CDR3 is TGTGCCAGATACCTCCAGGGGTTTCGCAATCAGCCCCAGCATTTT. Translated, it gives CARYLQGFRNQPQHF.

This clone was counted only a few times. The genes are TRBV28 and TRBJ2-7; 8 bases align to TRBD1. Germline trimming cut 3 bases from V and 2 bases from J; bases unmatched to any gene: 0. The CDR3 length is 13 residues. Germline assignment: CDR1 MDHEN and CDR2 SYDVKM. The CDR3 spells CASSLDRAYEQYF. CDR3 nucleotides: TGTGCCAGCAGTTTGGACAGGGCCTACGAGCAGTACTTC.

The gene calls are TRBV7-8 and TRBJ1-4; D gene unclear. The CDR3 is 14 residues long. Trimming took 6 bases from V and 0 from J, leaving 8 bases between them. Looked up from germline, CDR1 is SGHVS and CDR2 is FQNEAQ. The CDR3 region is CASRPGTTNEKLFF. The CDR3 DNA reads TGTGCCAGCAGACCGGGAACAACTAATGAAAAACTGTTTTTT.

This clone was detected once. The chain joins TRBV18 to TRBJ2-5; D perhaps matches TRBD1 (5 bases). The CDR3 has 16 amino acids. The V gene lost 3 bases and the J gene lost 6 bases, with 20 bases spanning the gap. Germline CDR1 and CDR2: KGHSH and LQKENI. The CDR3 DNA is TGTGCCAGCTCACCGAATCTCGACAGTCCAAGGCAGACCCAGTACTTC. Its protein product is CASSPNLDSPRQTQYF.